This T cell receptor beta chain was recorded in a study of T cells after yellow fever vaccination (dated by TCRdb to about 2019). Regarding the research as a whole: Libraries from fractions with low cell numbers were prepared with the SMART-Seq v4 Ultra Low Input RNA kit. Bulk PBMC replicates and cell subsets were isolated from blood drawn at multiple timepoints before and after both primary and secondary immunization. Two healthy male donors, one aged 18 to 29 and one aged 30 to 40 years, were included in the cohort. To follow T-cell clones before and after primary and booster YFV17D yellow fever vaccination, bulk TCR alpha and beta repertoires were sequenced over time. Beyond this particular receptor, the publication reports: Compared with the primary T-cell response, the secondary T-cell response was weaker but faster, peaking on day 5 rather than day 15. A small fraction of clonotypes appeared in both the CD4 and CD8 compartments, likely as a result of convergent recombination. After the booster, most clones that had expanded after primary vaccination were detected again (about 95% of CD4 and around nine tenths of CD8), suggesting broad maintenance of memory. Because abundant contaminating clonotypes from the bulk population could be contained in FACS-sorted repertoires, computational filtering was required. The study included only two donors, which limits how far the findings can be generalized.

Including the terminal cysteine and phenylalanine, the CDR3 comprises 16 residues. The DNA shown is the 48-base CDR3, in frame from base 1. CDR1 and CDR2 are read off the germline V gene as SGHRS and YFSETQ. The V end gives up 2 bases and the J end 5 bases, leaving 9 bases in the junction not matched to a gene. TCR cDNA was made using 5'RACE template switching, a step that added a universal primer site and unique molecular identifiers. Priming for cDNA synthesis came from both the TCR alpha and TCR beta constant segments. Library amplification involved two PCR steps, and the second step added sample barcodes and sequencing adapters. Sequencing of libraries was performed on Illumina HiSeq 2500 (2x100 bp) or NovaSeq (2x150 bp). The authors processed their data as follows. Reads were demultiplexed and collapsed into UMI consensus sequences with MIGEC, and V(D)J alignment was performed with MiXCR. Using edgeR on replicate PBMC samples, clonotypes were called vaccine-responding if FDR was below 0.01 and the log2 fold change was above 5 up to day 15. CD4 or CD8 identity was assigned to each bulk clonotype according to whether the clonotype was present at higher abundance in the sequenced CD4 repertoire or the sequenced CD8 repertoire. TCRdb handled the public reads itself, with Q25 trimming in fastp and clone calling in MiXCR, and kept productive beta chains. Under each unique CDR3 protein, matching rows form one entry showing the most common genes and DNA. The V and J calls come from TCRdb's annotation, not from the publication. This sample gives a few hundred thousand distinct CDR3 sequences in total; approximately 21% of them show up just once. The ten most abundant clones make up roughly an eighth of the sample.

Points on this clonotype: Its recognized antigen is unknown. No per-base quality is available; no much larger clone lies one base away.

This specimen's treatment or condition label, per the study, means: live attenuated yellow fever vaccine strain. At each blood-draw timepoint, two biological replicates of bulk PBMCs were obtained. A standard Ficoll-Paque protocol was used to isolate PBMCs from peripheral blood. TriZol was used to extract RNA from bulk PBMCs, CD4 and CD8 fractions, and dextramer-positive and dextramer-negative fractions. The origin of this receptor is a man aged 25 to 40 who received the YFV17D yellow fever vaccine. Here the chain combines TRBV5-1 and TRBJ1-4, with TRBD1 matching 7 junction bases. The sequenced sample was PBMCs, obtained 15 days after the yellow fever booster vaccination. The CDR3 corresponds to CASSFPTGTVNEKLFF. The sequenced DNA is TGCGCCAGCAGCTTCCCCACCGGGACAGTGAATGAAAAACTGTTTTTT. Full variable domain (CDR3 extended with the reference TRBV5-1 and TRBJ1-4 proteins): KAGVTQTPRYLIKTRGQQVTLSCSPISGHRSVSWYQQTPGQGLQFLFEYFSETQRNKGNFPGRFSGRQFSNSRSEMNVSTLELGDSALYLCASSFPTGTVNEKLFFGSGTQLSVL.